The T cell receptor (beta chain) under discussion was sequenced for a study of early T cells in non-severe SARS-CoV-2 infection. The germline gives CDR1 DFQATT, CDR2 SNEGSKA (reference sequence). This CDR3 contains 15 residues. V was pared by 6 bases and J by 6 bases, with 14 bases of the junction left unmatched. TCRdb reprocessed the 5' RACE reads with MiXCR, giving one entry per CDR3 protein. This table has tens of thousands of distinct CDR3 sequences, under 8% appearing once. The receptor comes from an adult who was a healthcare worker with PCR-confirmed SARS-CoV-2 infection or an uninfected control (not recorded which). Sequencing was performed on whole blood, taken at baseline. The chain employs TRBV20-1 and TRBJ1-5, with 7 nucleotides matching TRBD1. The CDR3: CSALDRQGGSQPQHF. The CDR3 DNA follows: TGCAGTGCGCTCGATCGACAGGGAGGGAGTCAGCCCCAGCATTTT.